This entry lists 27 T cell receptor beta chains sequenced from one sample in a study of T cells in Graves' hyperthyroidism and ophthalmopathy. It was RNA transcripts that yielded the amplified TCR beta CDR3 regions. Using the HTBI primer set, a first-round RT-PCR was run on the TCR CDR3. MiXCR, run by TCRdb on the multiplex PCR reads, gives a single entry per CDR3 protein. Among roughly 290,000 distinct CDR3 sequences, about an eighth were seen once, and the ten largest hold roughly 7.7%. Sequencing was performed on blood. These TCRs come from a woman aged 40-49 years with Graves' hyperthyroidism.

This clonotype was seen more than once but under ten times. CDR3 region: CSVEDQGGGVYEQYF. In DNA form, the CDR3 reads TGCAGCGTTGAAGATCAGGGGGGGGGGGTTTACGAGCAGTACTTC. The chain joins TRBV29-1 to TRBJ2-7; D may be TRBD1 or TRBD2 (7 bases each). V was trimmed by 0 bases and J by 4 bases, leaving 16 bases between them. The germline CDR1 and CDR2 sequences are SQVTM and ANQGSEA. The length of the CDR3 is 15 residues.

This clonotype was recorded at least ten times. The chain links TRBV10-3 to TRBJ2-7; D possibly matches TRBD1 or TRBD2 (5 bases each). V was trimmed by 3 bases and J by 2 bases, leaving 11 bases between them. Germline loops: CDR1 ENHRY, CDR2 SYGVKD. The CDR3 runs to 14 residues. The CDR3, as DNA: TGTGCCATCAGTGACAGGGACGGACCCTACGAGCAGTACTTC. Translation: CAISDRDGPYEQYF.

This clonotype was counted at least ten times. The gene calls are TRBV6-5 and TRBJ1-6; the D is unclear. The V end was cut by 2 bases, the J end by 1 base, with 9 bases between. CDR1 and CDR2 (germline): MNHEY, SVGAGI. The CDR3 runs to 16 residues. The CDR3 region is CASSYGQISYNSPLHF. The CDR3 nucleotides read TGTGCCAGCAGTTACGGTCAAATATCCTATAATTCACCCCTCCACTTT.

The rearrangement joins TRBV3-1 to TRBJ2-7, with D unclear. Between the trimmed V and J ends, which lost 0 bases and 7 bases, there was a span of 7 bases. Germline CDR1 LGHDT, CDR2 YNNKEL (reference sequence). This CDR3 is 12 amino acids long. The CDR3 sequence is CASSQDPTEQYF. The CDR3, as DNA: TGTGCCAGCAGCCAAGATCCGACAGAGCAGTACTTC.

Ten or more counts support this clonotype. The chain carries TRBV12-3 or TRBV12-4 and TRBJ1-1; perhaps TRBD1 as D (6 bases). The CDR3 loop spans 13 amino acids. Trimming shortened V by 4 bases and J by 7 bases, and 13 bases separated the two germline ends. The CDR3 sequence is CASSSGGLGEAFF. The CDR3 nucleotides are TGTGCCAGCAGTTCCGGGGGGCTTGGTGAAGCTTTCTTT.

As to this clonotype: One end of the junction fails to match germline, which may point to a read error. The rearrangement joins TRBV28 to TRBJ2-5, with D possibly being TRBD1 or TRBD2 (5 bases each). Germline CDR1 reads MDHEN; CDR2 reads SYDVKM. This CDR3 spans 12 amino acids. This chain's CDR3 is CASSSGGASIHF. Written as DNA, the CDR3 is TGTGCCAGCAGCTCCGGTGGGGCTAGCATACACTTC.

This clonotype was counted many times. The chain links TRBV28 to TRBJ2-7; TRBD1 is a possible D gene (6 bases). The CDR3 sequence is 13 residues long. Germline V gives CDR1 MDHEN, CDR2 SYDVKM. V lost 9 bases and J 3 bases, leaving 15 bases between the germline ends. This CDR3 is CASKRQDNYEQYF. CDR3 bases: TGTGCCAGTAAACGACAGGATAACTACGAGCAGTACTTC. The variable domain in full, completed from reference TRBV28 and TRBJ2-7, reads DVKVTQSSRYLVKRTGEKVFLECVQDMDHENMFWYRQDPGLGLRLIYFSYDVKMKEKGDIPEGYSVSREKKERFSLILESASTNQTSMYLCASKRQDNYEQYFGPGTRLTVT.

This clonotype was detected a few times. In DNA form, the CDR3 reads TGTGCCAGCAGACCCCCGGACAGGGCCTATGGCTACACCTTC. It is translated as CASRPPDRAYGYTF. This rearrangement joins TRBV6-1 to TRBJ1-2; 8 bases fit TRBD1. CDR1 is MNHNS, CDR2 SASEGT, per germline. Trimming removed 6 bases from V and 4 bases from J; junction bases left unmatched: 7. This CDR3 is 14 amino acids long.

The chain links TRBV7-3 to TRBJ2-5, with TRBD1 identical over 8 bases. V was pared by 5 bases and J by 5 bases, with 7 bases of the junction left unmatched. Germline CDR1 SGHTA, CDR2 FQGTGA. The CDR3 loop spans 14 amino acids. CDR3 amino acids: CASSPTGGWETQYF. The CDR3 coding sequence is TGTGCCAGCAGCCCAACAGGGGGTTGGGAGACCCAGTACTTC.

A few counts support this clonotype. This chain links TRBV20-1 with TRBJ2-7; D not resolved. The CDR3 spans 15 residues. CDR1 and CDR2 (germline): DFQATT, SNEGSKA (reference sequence). Trimming shortened V by 0 bases and J by 3 bases, and 15 bases separated the two germline ends. The CDR3 sequence is CSARDPRSAVYEQYF. As DNA, the CDR3 is TGCAGTGCTAGAGATCCCCGGAGCGCTGTCTACGAGCAGTACTTC.

V and J are TRBV5-5 and TRBJ1-5; TRBD1 might be the D (6 bases). V was shortened by 4 bases and J by 5 bases, with 16 bases between the two germline ends. The length of the CDR3 is 15 residues. Germline lookup yields CDR1 SGHKS and CDR2 YYEKEE (reference sequence). CDR3 sequence reads: CASSPVGAIDQPQHF. CDR3 nucleotide sequence: TGTGCCAGCAGCCCCGTGGGGGCTATCGATCAGCCCCAGCATTTT.

The chain links TRBV10-3 to TRBJ1-5, with TRBD1 identical over 10 bases. The ends lost 3 bases at V and 1 base at J; junction bases unmatched: 3. CDR3 length equals 16 residues. The germline CDR1 and CDR2 sequences are ENHRY and SYGVKD. CDR3 amino acids: CAISEGTGESNQPQHF. CDR3 nucleotides: TGTGCCATCAGTGAAGGGACAGGGGAGAGCAATCAGCCCCAGCATTTT.

To note about this clonotype: A much larger clonotype is one base distant, so this may be a read error. This chain links TRBV2 with TRBJ1-4, with 9 bases lining up with TRBD1. The CDR3 has 13 amino acids. CDR1 is SNHLY, CDR2 FYNNEI, per germline. The chain's CDR3 is CTSQDRGSEKLFF. For the CDR3, the DNA is TGTACCAGCCAGGACAGGGGAAGTGAAAAACTGTTTTTT.

This clonotype was found many times. The chain recombines TRBV2 with TRBJ2-7; D gene uncertain. The CDR3 totals 11 residues. Germline loops: CDR1 SNHLY, CDR2 FYNNEI. Trimming pared 7 bases from V and 7 bases from J, leaving 11 bases between. CDR3 amino acids: CASTIGREQYF. CDR3 DNA: TGTGCCAGCACCATTGGGCGTGAGCAGTACTTC.

This clonotype was counted only a few times. This sequence joins TRBV18 and TRBJ2-7; D remains ambiguous. The CDR3 totals 14 residues. From germline, CDR1 is KGHSH and CDR2 LQKENI. V dropped 2 bases and J dropped 2 bases, with 10 bases sitting between them. CDR3 region: CASSPIRSAYEQYF. The CDR3 DNA sequence: TGTGCCAGCTCACCAATACGGAGTGCCTACGAGCAGTACTTC.

This clonotype has at least ten counts. A read error may account for a junction end that differs from germline. The V and J genes are TRBV2 and TRBJ2-3, with 11 bases matching TRBD2. Germline V gene lookup returns CDR1 SNHLY and CDR2 FYNNEI. The CDR3 totals 14 residues. The CDR3 loop reads CASSGGLADDTQYF. CDR3 coding DNA: TGTGCCAGTAGTGGGGGACTAGCGGACGATACGCAGTATTTT.

The chain joins TRBV20-1 to TRBJ1-6; a weak D match, TRBD1 (5 bases). Trimming removed 1 base at V and 7 bases at J, with 17 bases between. The CDR3 covers 16 residues. CDR1 and CDR2 (germline): DFQATT, SNEGSKA (reference sequence). The CDR3 bases are TGCAGTGCTAGAGGCGCCCTTGACAGAGGGAATTCACCCCTCCACTTT. It specifies CSARGALDRGNSPLHF.

This clonotype has just one count. Possible read error: a much larger clone is one base away. The chain employs TRBV20-1 and TRBJ2-5, with D unclear. The J call may be wrong; the DNA end is better matched by TRBJ2-1. The CDR3 extends over 12 amino acids. Per germline, CDR1 DFQATT and CDR2 SNEGSKA (reference sequence). CDR3 DNA: TGCAGTGCCGGAGAGGTTACTCGCGGCCAGTTCTTC. Translated, it gives CSAGEVTRGQFF.

Relative to its sample, this clonotype is medium-sized. The chain is built from TRBV6-1 and TRBJ2-7, with D perhaps matching TRBD1 (6 bases). The V and J ends lost 6 bases and 0 bases respectively, with 9 bases between them. Germline V lookup: CDR1 MNHNS, CDR2 SASEGT. This CDR3 is 13 amino acids long. CDR3 residues: CASRGQLSYEQYF. The CDR3 DNA sequence: TGTGCCAGCAGAGGACAGCTCTCCTACGAGCAGTACTTC.

This clonotype appeared many times. The chain joins TRBV2 to TRBJ1-2; tentative D call: TRBD1 (5 bases). V was cut by 1 base and J by 8 bases, with 11 bases left in between. CDR3 length: 13 residues. The germline V gene has CDR1 SNHLY and CDR2 FYNNEI. CDR3 protein: CASSEEGLGGYTF. DNA of the CDR3: TGTGCCAGCAGTGAAGAGGGGTTGGGGGGCTACACCTTC. Drawing the rest from reference TRBV2 and TRBJ1-2, the complete variable domain is EPEVTQTPSHQVTQMGQEVILRCVPISNHLYFYWYRQILGQKVEFLVSFYNNEISEKSEIFDDQFSVERPDGSNFTLKIRSTKLEDSAMYFCASSEEGLGGYTFGSGTRLTVV.

The sample holds a few counts of this clonotype. The V gene is TRBV7-9, the J gene TRBJ1-1, with a weak D call TRBD1 (6 bases). The V gene lost 1 base and the J gene lost 1 base, with 7 bases spanning the gap. The germline CDR1 and CDR2 sequences are SEHNR and FQNEAQ (reference sequence). This CDR3 is built from 14 residues. For the CDR3, the DNA is TGTGCCAGCAGCTTAGGACAGGAGAACACTGAAGCTTTCTTT. Translating gives CASSLGQENTEAFF.

This clonotype was detected ten times or more. The chain couples TRBV12-3 or TRBV12-4 to TRBJ2-3; tentatively, D is TRBD2 (6 bases). This CDR3 has 14 amino acids. Trimming took off 1 base at V and 2 bases at J, with 7 bases between the two ends. The CDR3 here is CASSLGTTTDTQYF. Here the CDR3 DNA reads TGTGCCAGCAGTTTAGGGACTACCACAGATACGCAGTATTTT.

The gene calls are TRBV14 and TRBJ2-1, with D possibly TRBD2 on 5 matching bases. Germline CDR1 is SGHDN and CDR2 is FVKESK. V lost 8 bases, J lost 12 bases, and 20 bases lay in between. CDR3 length: 13 amino acids. The CDR3 region is CASGPGLAPVQFF. CDR3 coding DNA: TGTGCCAGCGGCCCAGGACTTGCCCCCGTGCAGTTCTTC.

This clonotype has at least ten counts. The chain employs TRBV27 and TRBJ2-7, with D perhaps matching TRBD2 (5 bases). The CDR3 covers 15 residues. V was trimmed by 0 bases and J by 0 bases, leaving 9 bases between them. Germline CDR1 and CDR2: MNHEY and SMNVEV (reference sequence). The CDR3 protein is CASSLSGGNSYEQYF. The CDR3 nucleotides read TGTGCCAGCAGTTTATCTGGAGGAAACTCCTACGAGCAGTACTTC.

Many counts were recorded for this clonotype. The chain carries TRBV12-3 or TRBV12-4 and TRBJ1-5, with 8 nucleotides matching TRBD1. V shed 5 bases and J 4 bases; nucleotides not matched to a gene: 1. The CDR3 is made up of 13 amino acids. CDR3 protein: CASSRTGNQPQHF. The CDR3 coding sequence is TGTGCCAGCAGTAGGACAGGGAATCAGCCCCAGCATTTT.

This clonotype was detected ten times or more. This chain joins TRBV4-1 and TRBJ2-5; D may be TRBD2 (5 bases). Trimming cost V 6 bases and J 5 bases, with 16 bases left between them. Germline V gene lookup returns CDR1 MGHRA and CDR2 YSYEKL. The CDR3 spans 14 residues. The CDR3 is CASRPRGSGETQYF. Written as DNA, the CDR3 is TGCGCCAGCAGACCCCGAGGGAGTGGGGAGACCCAGTACTTC.

The rearrangement uses TRBV7-2 and TRBJ2-1; the D gene is possibly TRBD2 (6 bases). Trimming left V 2 bases short and J 10 bases short, with 15 bases between. In germline, CDR1 is SGHTA, CDR2 FQGNSA. This CDR3 is 14 amino acids long. In nucleotides, the CDR3 is TGTGCCAGCAGCTTATGGGACTCTCCTGGAGAGCAGTTCTTC. Translated, it gives CASSLWDSPGEQFF.